These 18 T cell receptor beta chains were sequenced from one sample in a study of blood T cell repertoires in COVID-19. Profiling relied on immunoSEQ multiplex PCR, and the TCRdb table lists in-frame clones only, not all of them. This sample has around 250,000 clones, with roughly 80% found just once. Input material: peripheral blood. Receptor source: a woman between 18 and 29 years old with acute or convalescent COVID-19.

The gene calls are TRBV15 and TRBJ1-2; D may be TRBD1 (6 bases). Germline V gene sequence: CDR1 LNHNV, CDR2 YYDKDF (reference sequence). V was clipped by 0 bases and J by 2 bases, with 10 bases between them. The CDR3 sequence is 15 residues long. In DNA form, the CDR3 reads TGTGCCACCAGCAGAGAGACAGGCTGGAACTATGGCTACACCTTC. It codes for CATSRETGWNYGYTF.

The chain carries TRBV28 and TRBJ1-1; weak D call: TRBD1 (6 bases). Trimming removed 6 bases at V and 1 base at J, with 12 bases between. CDR3 length: 14 residues. Germline V CDR1 and CDR2: MDHEN, SYDVKM. The CDR3 DNA reads as TGTGCCAGCAGGATCGGGACACAGAACACTGAAGCTTTCTTT. Its translation: CASRIGTQNTEAFF.

This sequence joins TRBV28 and TRBJ2-1; D is possibly TRBD2 (6 bases). Germline lookup yields CDR1 MDHEN and CDR2 SYDVKM. This CDR3 comprises 14 residues. Trimming removed 6 bases from V and 3 bases from J, with 12 bases in between. CDR3 in amino acids: CASSPLTSYNEQFF. The CDR3, as DNA: TGTGCCAGCAGCCCCCTGACTAGCTACAATGAGCAGTTCTTC. The full variable domain, in which reference TRBV28 and TRBJ2-1 provide the parts outside the CDR3, is DVKVTQSSRYLVKRTGEKVFLECVQDMDHENMFWYRQDPGLGLRLIYFSYDVKMKEKGDIPEGYSVSREKKERFSLILESASTNQTSMYLCASSPLTSYNEQFFGPGTRLTVL.

As concerns this clone: This sequence may be a read error, since a much larger clone differs from it by one base. Other DNA sequences of this sample code for an identical CDR3. The rearrangement links TRBV6-2 or TRBV6-3 to TRBJ2-7, with TRBD2 matching 14 bases. Losses at the gene ends were 6 bases for V and 2 bases for J; bases not matched to a gene: 3. Germline lookup yields CDR1 MNHEY and CDR2 SVGEGT. The CDR3 is made up of 15 amino acids. The CDR3 DNA follows: TGTGCCAGCAGCCCGGGACTAGCGGGAGCCTACGAGCAGTACTTC. It is translated as CASSPGLAGAYEQYF.

Points on this clone: Different DNA sequences within this sample yield the same CDR3. The chain has TRBV27 and TRBJ1-5; D is undetermined. CDR3 size: 15 residues. The V end was cut by 3 bases, the J end by 0 bases, with 9 bases between. CDR1 MNHEY and CDR2 SMNVEV come from the germline V gene (reference sequence). CDR3 protein: CASSLGAYSNQPQHF. In DNA, the CDR3 is TGTGCCAGCAGTTTGGGAGCGTATAGCAATCAGCCCCAGCATTTT.

The rearrangement links TRBV4-1 to TRBJ1-6, with 7 bases aligning to TRBD1. In germline, CDR1 is MGHRA, CDR2 YSYEKL. This CDR3 has 14 residues. V lost 4 bases, J lost 11 bases, and 8 bases stayed unmatched. The CDR3 DNA follows: TGCGCCAGCAGCCCGGACAGGTTCGCCACACCCCTCCACTTT. It is translated as CASSPDRFATPLHF.

The chain has TRBV10-2 and TRBJ2-7; 9 nucleotides match TRBD2. V lost 6 bases and J lost 5; bases outside the gene matches: 5. This CDR3 has 13 amino acids. Germline V gene sequence: CDR1 WSHSY, CDR2 SAAADI. The DNA for the CDR3 is TGCGCCAGCAGGATAGCGGGGGCGAACGAGCAGTACTTC. Its protein is CASRIAGANEQYF.

The CDR3 DNA sequence: TGCGCCAGCAGCCCGAGTGGAGATGAGCAGTTCTTC. It translates to CASSPSGDEQFF. J is TRBJ2-1 and V is TRBV5-1; no definite D call. V dropped 4 bases and J dropped 8 bases, with 10 bases sitting between them. The CDR3 is made up of 12 amino acids. The V gene's germline CDR1 is SGHRS and CDR2 YFSETQ.

This clone was seen a few times. The rearrangement joins TRBV6-2 or TRBV6-3 to TRBJ2-7; 7 bases line up with TRBD2. Germline values: CDR1 MNHEY, CDR2 SVGEGT. Trimming at V came to 2 bases and at J to 6 bases, leaving 13 bases not matched to a gene. The CDR3 extends over 16 amino acids. Written as DNA, the CDR3 is TGTGCCAGCAGTTACCCCCTGGGGCGGGAGTCTCGCGAGCAGTACTTC. Encoded protein: CASSYPLGRESREQYF.

CDR3 nucleotides: TGCGCCAGCAGCCAAGATTTACTAGCGGGAGTTACCGGGGAGCTGTTTTTT. Protein: CASSQDLLAGVTGELFF. V gene TRBV4-3 combines with J gene TRBJ2-2; 11 bases are a match to TRBD2. The germline gives CDR1 LGHNA, CDR2 YSLEER. The CDR3 loop spans 17 amino acids. Unmatched junction bases numbered 5, after V lost 0 bases and J lost 5 bases.

The chain links TRBV5-5 to TRBJ2-7; D might be TRBD2 (6 bases). The ends were cut back, 7 bases at V and 6 bases at J, with 23 bases in the middle. Germline CDR1 and CDR2: SGHKS and YYEKEE (reference sequence). The CDR3 spans 15 residues. The CDR3 DNA is TGTGCCAGCCAGCTTCCGGGGGTAGGCTCTGGCGAGCAGTACTTC. It translates to CASQLPGVGSGEQYF.

V gene TRBV7-2 combines with J gene TRBJ1-1, with D uncertain. The length of the CDR3 is 15 residues. Per the germline V gene, CDR1 is SGHTA and CDR2 is FQGNSA. Trimming took off 2 bases at V and 1 base at J, with 11 bases between the two ends. The CDR3 bases are TGTGCCAGCAGCTTAAGTCTGCGGGGGAACACTGAAGCTTTCTTT. This codes for CASSLSLRGNTEAFF.

In this sample, this clone turned up a few times. The chain has TRBV5-8 and TRBJ1-3; D remains ambiguous. Between the trimmed V and J ends, which lost 4 bases and 0 bases, there was a span of 11 bases. Germline V gives CDR1 SGHTS, CDR2 YDEGEE. This CDR3 is 15 amino acids long. The CDR3 reads CASSPGRSSGNTIYF. CDR3 nucleotides: TGTGCCAGCAGCCCCGGTCGGAGCTCTGGAAACACCATATATTTT.

The genes are TRBV7-9 and TRBJ2-3; no clear D. The CDR3 sequence is 13 residues long. Germline CDR1 SEHNR, CDR2 FQNEAQ (reference sequence). V gave up 0 bases and J gave up 5 bases, with 6 bases separating them. CDR3 sequence: CASSLALKDTQYF. The CDR3 DNA reads TGTGCCAGCAGCTTAGCGCTAAAAGATACGCAGTATTTT.

V usage is TRBV3-1 (or the pseudogene TRBV3-2) and J usage is TRBJ1-5, with TRBD1 as a possible D gene (5 bases). Germline values: CDR1 LGHDT, CDR2 YNNKEL (reference sequence). The CDR3 has 15 residues. V was pared by 1 base and J by 4 bases, with 11 bases between. Here the CDR3 DNA reads TGTGCCAGCAGCCAAGTGGGGGGTATTAATCAGCCCCAGCATTTT. Protein product: CASSQVGGINQPQHF.

CDR3 residues: CASSRWGANTGELFF. The CDR3 region has the DNA TGCGCCAGCAGCCGTTGGGGCGCGAACACCGGGGAGCTGTTTTTT. The rearrangement joins TRBV4-3 to TRBJ2-2, with a weak D call TRBD1 (5 bases). The V gene lost 4 bases and the J gene lost 0 bases, with 9 bases spanning the gap. This CDR3 region has 15 residues. CDR1 LGHNA and CDR2 YSLEER come from the germline V gene.

J is TRBJ2-7 and V is TRBV28, with TRBD1 matching 8 bases. V lost 7 bases to trimming and J lost 1 base; unmatched junction nucleotides: 9. Germline V gene lookup returns CDR1 MDHEN and CDR2 SYDVKM. The CDR3 length is 15 residues. The CDR3 DNA sequence: TGTGCCAGCACCCGCGACAGGGGCCCTTCCTACGAGCAGTACTTC. Amino acid sequence: CASTRDRGPSYEQYF.

This chain's CDR3 is CASSLVGPAGDTQYF. In nucleotides, the CDR3 is TGTGCCAGCAGCTTAGTCGGTCCAGCGGGGGATACGCAGTATTTT. This sequence joins TRBV7-2 and TRBJ2-3; 7 bases match TRBD2. From germline, CDR1 is SGHTA and CDR2 FQGNSA. The CDR3 spans 15 residues. V dropped 1 base and J dropped 6; count of bases not matched to a gene: 7.